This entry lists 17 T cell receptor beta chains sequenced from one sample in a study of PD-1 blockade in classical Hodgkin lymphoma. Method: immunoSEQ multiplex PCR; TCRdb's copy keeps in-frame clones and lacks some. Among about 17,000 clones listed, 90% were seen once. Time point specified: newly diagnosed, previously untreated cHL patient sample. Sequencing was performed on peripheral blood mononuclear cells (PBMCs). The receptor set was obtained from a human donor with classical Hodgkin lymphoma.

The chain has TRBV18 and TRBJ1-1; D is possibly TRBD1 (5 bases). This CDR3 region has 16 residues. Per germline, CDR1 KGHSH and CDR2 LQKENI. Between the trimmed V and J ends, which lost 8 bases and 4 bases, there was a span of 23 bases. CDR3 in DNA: TGTGCCAGCCAACCGGGGCTCGCCCTCCGGGCCACTGAAGCTTTCTTT. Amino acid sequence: CASQPGLALRATEAFF.

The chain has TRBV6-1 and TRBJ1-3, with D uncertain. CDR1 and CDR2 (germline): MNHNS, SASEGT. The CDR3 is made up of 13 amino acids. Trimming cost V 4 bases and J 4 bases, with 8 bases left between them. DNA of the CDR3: TGTGCCAGCAGTGGGGAAATGGGAAACACCATATATTTT. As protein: CASSGEMGNTIYF.

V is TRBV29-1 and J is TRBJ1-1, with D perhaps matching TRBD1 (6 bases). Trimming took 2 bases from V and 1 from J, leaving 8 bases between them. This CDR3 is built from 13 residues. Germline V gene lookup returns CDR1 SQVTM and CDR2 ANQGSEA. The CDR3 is CSVEKGGNTEAFF. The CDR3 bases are TGCAGCGTTGAAAAGGGGGGGAACACTGAAGCTTTCTTT. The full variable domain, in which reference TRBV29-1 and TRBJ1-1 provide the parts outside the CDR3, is SAVISQKPSRDICQRGTSLTIQCQVDSQVTMMFWYRQQPGQSLTLIATANQGSEATYESGFVIDKFPISRPNLTFSTLTVSNMSPEDSSIYLCSVEKGGNTEAFFGQGTRLTVV.

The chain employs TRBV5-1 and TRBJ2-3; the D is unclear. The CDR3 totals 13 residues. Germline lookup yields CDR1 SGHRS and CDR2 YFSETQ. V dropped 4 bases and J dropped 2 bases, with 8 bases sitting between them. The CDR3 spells CASSRVITDTQYF. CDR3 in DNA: TGCGCCAGCAGCAGAGTCATCACAGATACGCAGTATTTT.

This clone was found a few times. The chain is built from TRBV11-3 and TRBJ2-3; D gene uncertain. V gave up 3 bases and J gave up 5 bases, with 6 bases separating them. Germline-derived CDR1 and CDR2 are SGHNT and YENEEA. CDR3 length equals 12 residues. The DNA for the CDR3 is TGTGCCAGCAGCTTCAGAGGAGATACGCAGTATTTT. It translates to CASSFRGDTQYF.

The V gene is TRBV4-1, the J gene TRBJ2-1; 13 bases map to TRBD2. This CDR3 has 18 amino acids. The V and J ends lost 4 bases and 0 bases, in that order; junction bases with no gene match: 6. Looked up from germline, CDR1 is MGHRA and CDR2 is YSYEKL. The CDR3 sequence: CASSRTSGSLGSYNEQFF. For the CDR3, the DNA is TGCGCCAGCAGCCGGACTAGCGGGAGTCTCGGCTCCTACAATGAGCAGTTCTTC.

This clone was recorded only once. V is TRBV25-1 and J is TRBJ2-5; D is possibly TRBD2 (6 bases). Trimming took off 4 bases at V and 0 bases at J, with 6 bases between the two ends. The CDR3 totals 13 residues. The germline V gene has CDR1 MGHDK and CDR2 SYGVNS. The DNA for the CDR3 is TGTGCCAGCAGTGGGGACTACCAAGAGACCCAGTACTTC. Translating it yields CASSGDYQETQYF.

CDR3 DNA: TGTGCCACCAGCAGAGGTACTCCCACAGATACGCAGTATTTT. Translating gives CATSRGTPTDTQYF. The chain links TRBV15 to TRBJ2-3; D is uncertain. V was pared by 1 base and J by 2 bases, with 7 bases between. Germline values: CDR1 LNHNV, CDR2 YYDKDF (reference sequence). This CDR3 is 14 amino acids long.

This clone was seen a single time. CDR3 amino acids: CASSPDRGPGNTIYF. The CDR3 region has the DNA TGTGCCAGCAGCCCTGACAGGGGGCCGGGAAACACCATATATTTT. J is TRBJ1-3 and V is TRBV6-5, with 10 bases aligning to TRBD1. The trim removed 6 bases at V and 4 bases at J, leaving 6 bases unmatched. The germline CDR1 and CDR2 sequences are MNHEY and SVGAGI. The CDR3 contains 15 residues.

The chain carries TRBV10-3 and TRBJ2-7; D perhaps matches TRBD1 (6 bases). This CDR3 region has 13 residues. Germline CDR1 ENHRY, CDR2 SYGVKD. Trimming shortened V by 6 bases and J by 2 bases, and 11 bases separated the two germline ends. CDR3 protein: CAISSPGAYEQYF. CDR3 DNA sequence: TGTGCCATCAGCTCCCCAGGGGCCTACGAGCAGTACTTC.

CDR3 sequence reads: CASSSRGDYGYTF. In DNA form, the CDR3 reads TGCGCCAGCAGCTCAAGGGGGGACTATGGCTACACCTTC. This chain connects TRBV5-1 to TRBJ1-2; possibly TRBD1 for D (6 bases). The CDR3 is 13 amino acids. The germline V gene encodes CDR1 SGHRS and CDR2 YFSETQ. V shed 3 bases and J shed 3 bases, with 9 bases lying between them. Full variable domain (outside the CDR3, taken from reference TRBV5-1 and TRBJ1-2): KAGVTQTPRYLIKTRGQQVTLSCSPISGHRSVSWYQQTPGQGLQFLFEYFSETQRNKGNFPGRFSGRQFSNSRSEMNVSTLELGDSALYLCASSSRGDYGYTFGSGTRLTVV.

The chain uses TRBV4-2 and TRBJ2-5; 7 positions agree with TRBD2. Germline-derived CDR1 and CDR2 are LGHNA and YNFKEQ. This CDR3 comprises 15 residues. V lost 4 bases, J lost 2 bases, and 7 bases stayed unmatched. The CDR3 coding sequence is TGTGCCAGCAGCCTTTCCGGACTAGTACAAGAGACCCAGTACTTC. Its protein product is CASSLSGLVQETQYF.

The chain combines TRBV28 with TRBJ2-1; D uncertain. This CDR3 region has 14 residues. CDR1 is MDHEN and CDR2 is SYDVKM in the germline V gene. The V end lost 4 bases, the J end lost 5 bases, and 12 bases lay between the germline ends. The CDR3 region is CASSSPSRDNEQFF. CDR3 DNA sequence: TGTGCCAGCAGTTCCCCGTCCCGGGACAATGAGCAGTTCTTC.

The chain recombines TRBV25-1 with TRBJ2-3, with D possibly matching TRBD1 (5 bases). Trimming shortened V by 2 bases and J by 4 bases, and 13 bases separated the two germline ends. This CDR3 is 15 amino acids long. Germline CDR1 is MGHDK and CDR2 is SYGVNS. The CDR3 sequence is CASSEVDSLSDTQYF. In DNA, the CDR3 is TGTGCCAGCAGTGAAGTCGACAGCCTTTCAGATACGCAGTATTTT.

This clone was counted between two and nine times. The chain's CDR3 is CASSWLDTGELFF. The DNA for the CDR3 is TGTGCCAGCAGCTGGCTAGACACCGGGGAGCTGTTTTTT. This chain joins TRBV5-4 and TRBJ2-2; D is unresolved. The CDR3 consists of 13 residues. Trimming took off 3 bases at V and 3 bases at J, with 6 bases between the two ends. Germline CDR1 SGHNT, CDR2 YYREEE (reference sequence).

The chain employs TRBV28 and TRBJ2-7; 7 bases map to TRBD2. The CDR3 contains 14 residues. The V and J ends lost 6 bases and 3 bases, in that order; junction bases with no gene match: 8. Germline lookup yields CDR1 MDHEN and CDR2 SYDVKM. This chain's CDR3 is CASRGPGGSYEQYF. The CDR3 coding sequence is TGTGCCAGCAGGGGACCCGGGGGGAGCTACGAGCAGTACTTC.

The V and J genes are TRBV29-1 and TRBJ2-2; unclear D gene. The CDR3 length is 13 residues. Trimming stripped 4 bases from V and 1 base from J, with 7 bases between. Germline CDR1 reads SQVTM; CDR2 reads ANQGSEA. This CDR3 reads CSVGRQNTGELFF. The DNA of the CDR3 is TGCAGCGTTGGCCGACAGAACACCGGGGAGCTGTTTTTT.